This T cell receptor (beta chain) was identified in a study of human T cells and chemical hapten exposure. TCRdb recomputed calls from the RACE reads with MiXCR, one row per CDR3 protein. Among about 180,000 distinct CDR3 sequences listed, about 31% were seen once. Indicated time point: pre-sensitization, week 0. The treatment: therapeutic diphenylcyclopropenone sensitization with weekly scalp DPC. Non-pregnant alopecia patients aged 18 to 70, suitable for DPC therapy. CDR3 size: 15 residues. Germline-derived CDR1 and CDR2 are SNHLY and FYNNEI. V shed 1 base, J shed 5 bases, and the junction held 5 bases outside the gene matches.

The V call is TRBV2, the J call TRBJ2-1; 7 positions agree with TRBD2. The sequence was collected from a woman aged 25-40 years with alopecia areata. Some clones in this sample may be carry-over from other donors' samples. Specimen: whole blood, collected in connection with sensitization to the hapten diphenylcyclopropenone (DPC). The CDR3 sequence: CASSEVSGTNNEQFF. The CDR3 DNA reads as TGTGCCAGCAGTGAAGTGAGCGGGACCAACAATGAGCAGTTCTTC.